These T cell receptor beta chains were read from a single sample in a study of blood T cell repertoires in COVID-19. Data came from immunoSEQ multiplex PCR; TCRdb stores just in-frame clones and leaves some out. Of roughly 200,000 clones in the sample, more than 65% were seen once. Sequenced input: peripheral blood. These receptors originate from a man between 50 and 59 years old with active or convalescent COVID-19. CDR3s include the opening cysteine and the closing phenylalanine or tryptophan. The D gene is left open where the match is weak. Clone sizes are given selectively: once, few, many, or a class where the clone is expanded.

v_call	clone_size	j_call	d_call	cdr3_aa	cdr3_nt
TRBV7-2	once	TRBJ1-5	-	CASSFGVRNYSNQPQHF	TGTGCCAGCAGCTTTGGAGTCAGAAATTATAGCAATCAGCCCCAGCATTTT
TRBV3-1/TRBV3-2	-	TRBJ2-1	-	CASSQVPPAEKQFF	TGTGCCAGCAGCCAAGTCCCCCCCGCCGAGAAGCAGTTCTTC
TRBV3-1/TRBV3-2	-	TRBJ2-2	-	CASSQVVGGAGELFF	TGTGCCAGCAGCCAAGTCGTAGGGGGTGCCGGGGAGCTGTTTTTT
TRBV12-3/TRBV12-4	-	TRBJ1-2	TRBD1	CASSTGAPHGYTF	TGTGCCAGCAGCACAGGGGCCCCTCATGGCTACACCTTC
TRBV5-4	-	TRBJ1-2	-	CASSLAMSGYTF	TGTGCCAGCAGCTTGGCGATGAGTGGCTACACCTTC
TRBV7-2	-	TRBJ2-2	-	CASSLAGTGEPDTGELFF	TGTGCCAGCAGCTTAGCGGGAACAGGAGAACCAGACACCGGGGAGCTGTTTTTT
TRBV6-5	-	TRBJ1-6	-	CASSPGSTNSPLHF	TGTGCCAGCAGCCCCGGGTCAACTAATTCACCCCTCCACTTT
TRBV3-1/TRBV3-2	-	TRBJ2-7	-	CASSQGAPQYF	TGTGCCAGCAGCCAAGGGGCACCGCAGTACTTC
TRBV11-3	-	TRBJ1-3	TRBD1	CASSRTGGSGNTIYF	TGTGCCAGCAGCCGTACAGGGGGCTCTGGAAACACCATATATTTT
TRBV6-6	-	TRBJ1-5	-	CASRSTFNQPQHF	TGTGCCAGCAGGAGCACGTTCAATCAGCCCCAGCATTTT
TRBV29-1	-	TRBJ1-2	-	CSARGCYTF	TGCAGCGCAAGGGGCTGCTACACCTTC
TRBV5-1	-	TRBJ1-6	TRBD1	CASSVDRVGSPLHF	TGCGCCAGCAGCGTGGACAGGGTAGGATCACCCCTCCACTTT
TRBV28	-	TRBJ2-4	TRBD1	CASRPDRGLNIQYF	TGTGCCAGCAGACCCGACAGGGGACTAAACATTCAGTACTTC
TRBV2	-	TRBJ1-2	TRBD1	CASRPDRVVGYGYTF	TGTGCCAGCAGGCCGGACAGGGTGGTCGGCTATGGCTACACCTTC
TRBV5-1	few	TRBJ2-7	-	CASSASQGGDEQYF	TGCGCCAGCAGCGCTTCCCAGGGTGGGGACGAGCAGTACTTC
TRBV10-3	-	TRBJ2-5	TRBD2	CAISSSGGETQYF	TGTGCCATCAGTTCTAGCGGGGGCGAGACCCAGTACTTC
TRBV6-2/TRBV6-3	many	TRBJ1-2	TRBD1	CASTPIPSGGRYGYTF	TGTGCCAGCACCCCAATCCCGTCAGGGGGGCGGTATGGCTACACCTTC
TRBV5-6	-	TRBJ2-7	-	CASSDGDTSYEQYF	TGTGCCAGCAGCGACGGGGACACCTCCTACGAGCAGTACTTC
TRBV18	-	TRBJ1-1	TRBD1	CASSPTTGTGMNTEAFF	TGTGCCAGCTCACCGACGACCGGGACAGGGATGAACACTGAAGCTTTCTTT
TRBV5-1	-	TRBJ2-5	TRBD2	CATASGGATEETQYF	TGCGCCACCGCATCGGGAGGAGCAACTGAAGAGACCCAGTACTTC
TRBV14	-	TRBJ1-3	-	CASSQRGGRNTIYF	TGTGCCAGCAGCCAACGCGGGGGGAGAAACACCATATATTTT
TRBV19	few	TRBJ1-3	-	CASSIRSGNTIYF	TGTGCCAGTAGTATCCGCTCTGGAAACACCATATATTTT
TRBV11-2	-	TRBJ2-2	-	CASSLARINTGELFF	TGTGCCAGCAGCTTGGCCAGGATAAACACCGGGGAGCTGTTTTTT
TRBV7-9	-	TRBJ2-7	-	CASSLGLSGDEQYF	TGTGCCAGCAGCTTAGGCTTATCAGGGGACGAGCAGTACTTC
TRBV28	few	TRBJ2-5	-	CASKSGMAAKTQYF	TGTGCCAGCAAATCAGGGATGGCGGCGAAGACCCAGTACTTC
TRBV25-1	-	TRBJ1-6	TRBD1	CASSEPPGQGTSPLHF	TGTGCCAGCAGTGAGCCCCCGGGACAGGGAACCTCACCCCTCCACTTT
TRBV28	once	TRBJ2-7	TRBD1	CASSLDRGSSEQYF	TGTGCCAGCAGTTTAGACAGGGGGTCCTCCGAGCAGTACTTC
TRBV5-6	-	TRBJ2-5	TRBD1	CASSSRTGVETQYF	TGTGCCAGCAGCTCCCGGACAGGGGTAGAGACCCAGTACTTC
TRBV20-1	-	TRBJ2-7	-	CSTSGGRSFEQYF	TGCAGTACTAGTGGGGGCCGGAGCTTCGAGCAGTACTTC
TRBV7-8	once	TRBJ1-2	TRBD1	CASSQNSRDRVVNYGYTF	TGTGCCAGCAGCCAGAACTCCCGGGACAGGGTGGTTAACTATGGCTACACCTTC
TRBV5-1	once	TRBJ1-6	TRBD1	CASSARGQGNSPLHF	TGCGCCAGCAGCGCCCGGGGACAGGGTAATTCACCCCTCCACTTT
TRBV7-2	-	TRBJ2-3	TRBD2	CASSFSGGRRPTSTDTQYF	TGTGCCAGCAGCTTTAGCGGGGGGCGCCGCCCTACTAGCACAGATACGCAGTATTTT
TRBV19	-	TRBJ1-5	-	CASSATGKLGQPQHF	TGTGCCAGTAGTGCTACAGGGAAGTTGGGTCAGCCCCAGCATTTT
TRBV19	-	TRBJ1-5	TRBD1	CASSGGTGRFDQPQHF	TGTGCCAGTAGTGGGGGGACAGGGCGTTTCGATCAGCCCCAGCATTTT
TRBV9	-	TRBJ1-3	-	CASSVGPDSNIPSGNTIYF	TGTGCCAGCAGCGTAGGCCCAGACTCAAATATACCCTCTGGAAACACCATATATTTT
TRBV30	-	TRBJ1-5	TRBD1	CAWSIGQGGQPQHF	TGTGCCTGGAGTATTGGACAGGGGGGCCAGCCCCAGCATTTT
TRBV30	-	TRBJ1-1	-	CAWINTAGAEAFF	TGTGCCTGGATCAATACAGCGGGAGCTGAAGCTTTCTTT
TRBV7-3	-	TRBJ2-5	TRBD1	CASSLTGTAQETQYF	TGTGCCAGCAGCTTAACCGGGACAGCCCAAGAGACCCAGTACTTC
TRBV15	-	TRBJ1-5	-	CATSRDRGGRVYQPQHF	TGTGCCACCAGCAGAGATAGGGGGGGCAGGGTATATCAGCCCCAGCATTTT
TRBV5-1	once	TRBJ2-1	TRBD1	CASSPGQRSYNEQFF	TGCGCCAGCAGCCCGGGACAGAGGTCCTACAATGAGCAGTTCTTC
TRBV19	-	TRBJ1-4	-	CASSFQGSEKLFF	TGTGCCAGTAGTTTCCAGGGTTCTGAAAAACTGTTTTTT
TRBV5-1	-	TRBJ1-2	TRBD1	CASSPTGDAGYTF	TGCGCCAGCAGCCCGACAGGGGATGCCGGCTACACCTTC